This T cell receptor (beta chain) came from a study of blood T cell repertoires in COVID-19. Whole-study context: COVID-19 samples from acute and convalescent phases originated in the United States, Italy and Spain. PBMCs, B-cell-depleted T cells, or T cells provided the cDNA or gDNA that made up the material.

Original analysis: Researchers report that nucleated cell counts were estimated from reference gene primer amplification. Some clones are missing from TCRdb's copy, which holds only in-frame ones; the method was immunoSEQ multiplex PCR. That table supplies the V and J calls and clone size; D and trimming were determined from the DNA. The table shows 210,000 or so clones, with around four fifths occurring only once. After removal of 6 bases from V and 7 bases from J, the junction contained 7 bases not matched to a gene. This CDR3 comprises 15 residues. The germline CDR1 and CDR2 sequences are LNHNV and YYDKDF (reference sequence).

The gene calls are TRBV15 and TRBJ2-1, with TRBD2 matching over 12 bases. The sequenced material came from peripheral blood. This receptor was obtained from a human donor in a cohort sampled during active COVID-19. CDR3 residues: CATRLAGGTGNEQFF. Written as DNA, the CDR3 is TGTGCCACCAGACTAGCGGGAGGCACAGGTAATGAGCAGTTCTTC.